A selection of T cell receptor beta chains follows, all from one sample in a study of blood T cells in healthy people across ages. TCRdb independently ran MiXCR on the 5' RACE reads; one entry per CDR3 protein. The sample lists roughly 900,000 distinct CDR3 sequences, about 48% occurring once. Input material: blood. These TCRs come from a man aged 25-45 years in good health. Both conserved end residues are part of each CDR3. D genes are given only for firm matches. A row's size may be missing; if present it is once, few, many or a size class.

CDR3 protein | CDR3 DNA | J gene | V gene | clone size | D gene
CSFREGSDTQYF | TGCAGCTTCCGGGAGGGCTCAGATACGCAGTATTTT | TRBJ2-3 | TRBV29-1 | once | TRBD2
CAWIRTGLWSYEQYF | TGTGCCTGGATAAGGACAGGGCTTTGGTCCTACGAGCAGTACTTC | TRBJ2-7 | TRBV30 | - | TRBD1
CASSQDAGTAKNIQYF | TGTGCCAGCAGCCAAGATGCGGGGACGGCCAAAAACATTCAGTACTTC | TRBJ2-4 | TRBV14 | few | -
CSVEGKGISSYEQYF | TGCAGCGTCGAGGGAAAGGGTATCTCCTCCTACGAGCAGTACTTC | TRBJ2-7 | TRBV29-1 | few | -
CASSQGRGSDTQYF | TGCGCCAGCAGCCAAGGTCGTGGGTCCGATACGCAGTATTTT | TRBJ2-3 | TRBV4-1 | - | -
CASSPRSGGALTEQFF | TGTGCCAGCAGCCCCCGGAGCGGGGGGGCCCTCACTGAGCAGTTCTTC | TRBJ2-1 | TRBV14 | - | TRBD2
CASSRTGTGPSYEQYF | TGCGCCAGCAGCCGGACCGGGACAGGCCCCTCCTACGAGCAGTACTTC | TRBJ2-7 | TRBV5-1 | few | TRBD1
CASSFRQDYQPRHF | TGTGCCAGCAGTTTTCGACAGGACTATCAGCCCCGGCATTTT | TRBJ1-5 | TRBV6-6 | - | -
CSVERGKSLAKNIQYF | TGCAGCGTTGAAAGAGGGAAGTCCCTAGCCAAAAACATTCAGTACTTC | TRBJ2-4 | TRBV29-1 | few | -
CASSYGGIAVETQYF | TGTGCCAGCAGCTACGGTGGGATAGCGGTAGAGACCCAGTACTTC | TRBJ2-5 | TRBV7-2 | - | -
CAITRGLAMDEQFF | TGTGCCATCACGAGGGGACTAGCGATGGATGAGCAGTTCTTC | TRBJ2-1 | TRBV12-3/TRBV12-4 | - | TRBD2
CASSQTGQGYNEQFF | TGTGCCAGCAGTCAGACGGGACAGGGGTACAATGAGCAGTTCTTC | TRBJ2-1 | TRBV27 | - | TRBD1
CSVEETGANYGYTF | TGCAGCGTTGAGGAGACAGGAGCTAACTATGGCTACACCTTC | TRBJ1-2 | TRBV29-1 | - | -
CASSQEIDRGRGETQYF | TGTGCCAGCAGCCAAGAAATCGACAGGGGAAGGGGAGAGACCCAGTACTTC | TRBJ2-5 | TRBV3-1 | few | TRBD1
CASSVQDNQPQHF | TGTGCCAGCAGTGTACAGGACAATCAGCCCCAGCATTTT | TRBJ1-5 | TRBV2 | - | -
CASSFWDRGDEQYF | TGTGCCAGCAGCTTCTGGGACAGGGGTGACGAGCAGTACTTC | TRBJ2-7 | TRBV5-5 | - | TRBD1
CASSFIPGVNSPLHF | TGTGCCAGCAGTTTTATCCCCGGGGTGAATTCACCCCTCCACTTT | TRBJ1-6 | TRBV28 | - | -
CATTRTSGTYNEQFF | TGTGCCACCACCCGGACTAGCGGCACCTACAATGAGCAGTTCTTC | TRBJ2-1 | TRBV7-2 | few | TRBD2
CASSSGGRQPQHF | TGTGCCAGCAGTTCGGGAGGACGGCAGCCCCAGCATTTT | TRBJ1-5 | TRBV6-2/TRBV6-3 | few | -
CASRLLGRWDNYEQYF | TGTGCCAGCAGGCTTCTAGGCAGGTGGGACAACTACGAGCAGTACTTC | TRBJ2-7 | TRBV9 | - | -
CASSLSGGLDYNEQYF | TGTGCCAGCAGCTTATCGGGGGGGCTTGACTACAATGAGCAGTACTTC | TRBJ2-7 | TRBV11-2 | - | TRBD2
CASSQQEAVTDTQYF | TGTGCCAGCAGCCAACAGGAGGCGGTCACAGATACGCAGTATTTT | TRBJ2-3 | TRBV2 | - | -
CASSVGGGVVTDTQYF | TGTGCCAGCAGCGTAGGGGGCGGGGTCGTCACAGATACGCAGTATTTT | TRBJ2-3 | TRBV9 | - | -
CASSLARGPNTEAFF | TGTGCCAGCAGCTTAGCCCGGGGACCCAACACTGAAGCTTTCTTT | TRBJ1-1 | TRBV7-2 | - | -
CASSLVGGIRDTEAFF | TGTGCCAGCAGCCTCGTCGGGGGGATCCGGGACACTGAAGCTTTCTTT | TRBJ1-1 | TRBV3-1 | - | -
CATSSGNEQFF | TGTGCCACCAGTTCCGGAAATGAGCAGTTCTTC | TRBJ2-1 | TRBV24-1 | many | -
CASSLGSYSYNEQFF | TGTGCCAGCAGCTTAGGTTCCTACTCCTACAATGAGCAGTTCTTC | TRBJ2-1 | TRBV7-2 | - | -
CASSLEKGGLDEEIQYF | TGTGCCAGCAGCTTAGAGAAAGGGGGACTAGACGAAGAGATCCAGTACTTC | TRBJ2-5 | TRBV7-9 | - | TRBD2
CASSFQGLAGSEQYF | TGTGCCAGCAGTTTCCAGGGACTAGCGGGATCCGAGCAGTACTTC | TRBJ2-7 | TRBV27 | - | TRBD2
CASSQDPWVSYEQYF | TGTGCCAGCAGCCAAGATCCTTGGGTTAGCTACGAGCAGTACTTC | TRBJ2-7 | TRBV3-1 | - | -
CASSLGTGDTQYF | TGTGCCAGCAGCTTAGGGACGGGAGATACGCAGTATTTT | TRBJ2-3 | TRBV7-3 | many | -
CASSQRPVTGTGGNIQYF | TGCGCCAGCAGCCAACGCCCCGTAACCGGGACAGGGGGAAACATTCAGTACTTC | TRBJ2-4 | TRBV4-1 | - | TRBD1
CASSLALGASQETQYF | TGCGCCAGCAGCTTGGCGTTGGGCGCTTCTCAAGAGACCCAGTACTTC | TRBJ2-5 | TRBV5-1 | - | -
CASSLGGLGYNEQFF | TGTGCCAGCAGTTTAGGCGGACTGGGGTACAATGAGCAGTTCTTC | TRBJ2-1 | TRBV28 | - | -